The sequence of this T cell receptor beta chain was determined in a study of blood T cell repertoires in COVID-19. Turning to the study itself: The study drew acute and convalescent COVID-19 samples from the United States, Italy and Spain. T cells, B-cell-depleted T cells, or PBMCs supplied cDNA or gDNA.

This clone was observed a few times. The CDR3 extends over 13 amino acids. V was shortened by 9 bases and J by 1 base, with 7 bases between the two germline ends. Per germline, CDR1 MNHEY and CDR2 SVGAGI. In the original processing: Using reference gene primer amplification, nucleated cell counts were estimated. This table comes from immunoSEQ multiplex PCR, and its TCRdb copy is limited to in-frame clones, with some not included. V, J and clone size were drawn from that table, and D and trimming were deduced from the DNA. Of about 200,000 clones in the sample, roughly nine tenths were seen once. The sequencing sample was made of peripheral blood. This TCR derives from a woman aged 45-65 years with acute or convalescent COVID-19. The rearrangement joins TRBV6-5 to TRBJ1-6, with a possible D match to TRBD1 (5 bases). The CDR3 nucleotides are TGTGCCAGTCAGGGATCCTATAATTCACCCCTCCACTTT. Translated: CASQGSYNSPLHF.